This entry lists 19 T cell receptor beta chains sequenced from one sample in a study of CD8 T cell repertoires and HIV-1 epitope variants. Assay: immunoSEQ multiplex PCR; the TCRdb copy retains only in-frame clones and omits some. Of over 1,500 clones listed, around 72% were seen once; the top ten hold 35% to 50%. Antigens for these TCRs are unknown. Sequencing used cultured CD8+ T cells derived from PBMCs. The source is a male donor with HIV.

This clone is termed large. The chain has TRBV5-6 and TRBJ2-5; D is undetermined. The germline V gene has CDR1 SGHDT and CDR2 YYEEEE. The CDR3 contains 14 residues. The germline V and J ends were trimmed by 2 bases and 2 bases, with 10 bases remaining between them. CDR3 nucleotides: TGTGCCAGCAGCTTCCTAACACCTCAAGAGACCCAGTACTTC. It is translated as CASSFLTPQETQYF.

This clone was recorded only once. The CDR3 DNA is TGTGCCAGCAGCATAGCGGGGATCCTCTACAATGAGCAGTTCTTC. It codes for CASSIAGILYNEQFF. The chain recombines TRBV27 with TRBJ2-1; the match to TRBD2 covers 8 bases. CDR3 length equals 15 residues. V was clipped by 6 bases and J by 3 bases; unmatched bases: 7. Germline loops: CDR1 MNHEY, CDR2 SMNVEV (reference sequence).

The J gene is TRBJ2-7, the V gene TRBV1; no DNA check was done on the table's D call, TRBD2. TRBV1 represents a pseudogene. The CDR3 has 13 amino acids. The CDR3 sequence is CTSSHSLRYEQYF. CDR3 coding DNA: TGCACCAGCAGCCATTCTCTGCGGTACGAGCAGTACTTC.

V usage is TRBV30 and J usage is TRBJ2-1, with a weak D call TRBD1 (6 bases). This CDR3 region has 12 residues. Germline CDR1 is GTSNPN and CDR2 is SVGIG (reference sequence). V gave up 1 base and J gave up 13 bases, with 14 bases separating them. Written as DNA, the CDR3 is TGTGCCTGGAGTGAGGGGGAACAGCTCCAGTTCTTC. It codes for CAWSEGEQLQFF.

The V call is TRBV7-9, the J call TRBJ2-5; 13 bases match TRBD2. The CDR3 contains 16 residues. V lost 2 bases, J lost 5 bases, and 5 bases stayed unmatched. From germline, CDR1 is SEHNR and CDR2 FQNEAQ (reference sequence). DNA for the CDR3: TGTGCCAGCAGCTTAATAGGACTAGCGGGAGTGGAGACCCAGTACTTC. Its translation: CASSLIGLAGVETQYF.

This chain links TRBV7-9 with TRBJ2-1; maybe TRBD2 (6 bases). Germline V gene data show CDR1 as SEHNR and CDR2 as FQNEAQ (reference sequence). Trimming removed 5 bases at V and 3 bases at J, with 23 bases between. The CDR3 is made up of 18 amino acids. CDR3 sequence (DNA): TGTGCCAGCAGCCCCCGGGACTCCCGTGGGGCGATCTACAATGAGCAGTTCTTC. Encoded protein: CASSPRDSRGAIYNEQFF. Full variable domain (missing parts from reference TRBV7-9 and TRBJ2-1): DTGVSQNPRHKITKRGQNVTFRCDPISEHNRLYWYRQTLGQGPEFLTYFQNEAQLEKSRLLSDRFSAERPKGSFSTLEIQRTEQGDSAMYLCASSPRDSRGAIYNEQFFGPGTRLTVL.

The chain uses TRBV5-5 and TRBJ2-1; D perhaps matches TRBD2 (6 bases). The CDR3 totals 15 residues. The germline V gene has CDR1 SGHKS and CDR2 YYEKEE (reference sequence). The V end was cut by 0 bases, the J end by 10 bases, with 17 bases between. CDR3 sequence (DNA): TGTGCCAGCAGCTTGGACGGCGGGATGAGCCGCGAGCAGTTCTTC. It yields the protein CASSLDGGMSREQFF.

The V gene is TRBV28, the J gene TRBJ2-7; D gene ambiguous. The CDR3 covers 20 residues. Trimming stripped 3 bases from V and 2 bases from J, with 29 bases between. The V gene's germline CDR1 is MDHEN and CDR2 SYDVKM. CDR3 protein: CASSFPPPSPNTPTTYEQYF. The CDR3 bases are TGTGCCAGCAGTTTCCCCCCCCCTAGTCCCAATACACCTACCACCTACGAGCAGTACTTC.

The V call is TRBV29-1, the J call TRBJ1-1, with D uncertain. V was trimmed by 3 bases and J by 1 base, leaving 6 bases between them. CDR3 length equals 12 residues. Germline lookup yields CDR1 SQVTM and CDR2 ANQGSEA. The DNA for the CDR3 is TGCAGCGTTGACACGGGGAACACTGAAGCTTTCTTT. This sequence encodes CSVDTGNTEAFF.

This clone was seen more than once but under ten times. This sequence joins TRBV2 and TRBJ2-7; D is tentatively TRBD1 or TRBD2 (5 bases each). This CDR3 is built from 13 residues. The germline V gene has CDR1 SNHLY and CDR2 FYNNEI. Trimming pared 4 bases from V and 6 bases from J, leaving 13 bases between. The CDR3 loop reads CASSASGTGEQYF. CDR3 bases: TGTGCCAGCAGTGCCTCCGGGACCGGCGAGCAGTACTTC.

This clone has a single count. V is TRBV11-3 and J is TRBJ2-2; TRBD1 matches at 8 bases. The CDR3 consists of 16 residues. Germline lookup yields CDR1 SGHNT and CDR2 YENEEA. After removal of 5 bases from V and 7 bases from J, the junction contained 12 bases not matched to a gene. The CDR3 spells CASSLRAGGSGGELFF. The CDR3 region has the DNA TGTGCCAGCAGCCTAAGGGCAGGGGGCAGCGGCGGGGAGCTGTTTTTT.

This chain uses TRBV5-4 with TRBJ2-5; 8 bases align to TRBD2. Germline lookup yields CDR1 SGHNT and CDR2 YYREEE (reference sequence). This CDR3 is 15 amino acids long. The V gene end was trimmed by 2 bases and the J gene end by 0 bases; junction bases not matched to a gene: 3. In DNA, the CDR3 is TGTGCCAGCAGCTTCTGGCGGGAGGACCAAGAGACCCAGTACTTC. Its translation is CASSFWREDQETQYF.

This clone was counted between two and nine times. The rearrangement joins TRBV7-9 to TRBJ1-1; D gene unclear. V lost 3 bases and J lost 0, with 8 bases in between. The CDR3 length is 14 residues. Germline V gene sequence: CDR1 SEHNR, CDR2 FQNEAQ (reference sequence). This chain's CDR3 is CASSLPSVNTEAFF. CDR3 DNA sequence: TGTGCCAGCAGCTTGCCGTCAGTGAACACTGAAGCTTTCTTT.

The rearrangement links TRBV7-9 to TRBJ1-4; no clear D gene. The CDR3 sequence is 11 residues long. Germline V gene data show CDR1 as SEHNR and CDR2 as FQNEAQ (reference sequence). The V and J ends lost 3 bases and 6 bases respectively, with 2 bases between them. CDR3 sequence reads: CASSLDEKLFF. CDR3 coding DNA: TGTGCCAGCAGCTTGGATGAAAAACTGTTTTTT.

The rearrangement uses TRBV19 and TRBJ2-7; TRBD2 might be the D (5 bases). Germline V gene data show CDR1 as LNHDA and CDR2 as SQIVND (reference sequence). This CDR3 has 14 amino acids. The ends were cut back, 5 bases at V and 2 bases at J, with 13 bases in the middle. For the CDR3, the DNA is TGTGCCAGTAGTTCGAGGGAGACCCCCTACGAGCAGTACTTC. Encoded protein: CASSSRETPYEQYF.

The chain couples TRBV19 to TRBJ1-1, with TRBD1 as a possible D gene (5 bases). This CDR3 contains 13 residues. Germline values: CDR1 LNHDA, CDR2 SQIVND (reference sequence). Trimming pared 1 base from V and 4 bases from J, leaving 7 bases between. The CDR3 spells CASSIATATEAFF. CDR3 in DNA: TGTGCCAGTAGTATAGCGACAGCCACTGAAGCTTTCTTT.

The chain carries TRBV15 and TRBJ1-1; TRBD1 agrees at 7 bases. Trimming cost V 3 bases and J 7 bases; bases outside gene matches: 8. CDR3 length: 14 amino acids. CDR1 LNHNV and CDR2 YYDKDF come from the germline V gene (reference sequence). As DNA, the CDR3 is TGTGCCACCAGCAGGTCCCGTGGGACAGATGAAGCTTTCTTT. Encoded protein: CATSRSRGTDEAFF.

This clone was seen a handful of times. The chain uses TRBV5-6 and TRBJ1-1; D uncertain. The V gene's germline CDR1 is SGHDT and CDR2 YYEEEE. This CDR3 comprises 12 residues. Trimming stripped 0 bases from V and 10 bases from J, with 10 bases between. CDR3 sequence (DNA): TGTGCCAGCAGCTTGGGTGGAGGTAGAGCTTTCTTT. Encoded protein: CASSLGGGRAFF.

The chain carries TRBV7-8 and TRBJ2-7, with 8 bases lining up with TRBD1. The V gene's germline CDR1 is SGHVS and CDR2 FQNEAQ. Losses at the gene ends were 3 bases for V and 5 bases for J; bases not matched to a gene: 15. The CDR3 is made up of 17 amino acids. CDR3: CASSFRGQGATFDEQYF. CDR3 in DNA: TGTGCCAGCAGCTTTCGGGGTCAGGGGGCGACCTTCGACGAGCAGTACTTC.